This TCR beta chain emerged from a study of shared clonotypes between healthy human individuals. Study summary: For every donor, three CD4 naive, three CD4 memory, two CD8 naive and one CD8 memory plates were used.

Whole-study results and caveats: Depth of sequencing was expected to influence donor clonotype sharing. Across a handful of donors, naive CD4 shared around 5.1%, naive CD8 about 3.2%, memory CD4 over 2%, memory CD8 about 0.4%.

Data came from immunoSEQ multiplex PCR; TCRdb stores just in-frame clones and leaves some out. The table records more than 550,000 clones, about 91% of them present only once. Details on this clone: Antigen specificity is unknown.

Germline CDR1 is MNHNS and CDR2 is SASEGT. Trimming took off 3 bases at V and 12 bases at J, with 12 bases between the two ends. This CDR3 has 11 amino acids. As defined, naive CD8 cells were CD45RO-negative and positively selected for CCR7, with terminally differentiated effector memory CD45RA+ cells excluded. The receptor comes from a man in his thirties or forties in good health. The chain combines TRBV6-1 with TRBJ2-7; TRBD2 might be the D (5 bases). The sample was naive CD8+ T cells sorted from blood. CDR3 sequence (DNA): TGTGCCAGCAGTGATTCTGGCCGGGGGTACTTC. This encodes CASSDSGRGYF.